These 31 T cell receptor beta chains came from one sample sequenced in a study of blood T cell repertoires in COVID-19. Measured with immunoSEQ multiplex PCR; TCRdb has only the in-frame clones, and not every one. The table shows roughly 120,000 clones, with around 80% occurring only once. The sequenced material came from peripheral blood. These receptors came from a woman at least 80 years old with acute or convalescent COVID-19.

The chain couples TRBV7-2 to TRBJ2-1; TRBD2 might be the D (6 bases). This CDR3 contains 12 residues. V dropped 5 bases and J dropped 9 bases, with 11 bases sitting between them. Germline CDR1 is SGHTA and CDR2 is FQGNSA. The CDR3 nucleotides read TGTGCCAGCAGCCCCGGGGGTTCTGAGCAGTTCTTC. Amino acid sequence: CASSPGGSEQFF.

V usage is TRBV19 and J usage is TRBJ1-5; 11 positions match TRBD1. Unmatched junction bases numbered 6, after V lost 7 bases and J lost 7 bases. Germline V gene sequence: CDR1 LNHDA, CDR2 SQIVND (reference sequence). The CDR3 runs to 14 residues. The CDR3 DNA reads TGTGCCAGTATGGGGACAGGGGGTCCCCAGCCCCAGCATTTT. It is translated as CASMGTGGPQPQHF.

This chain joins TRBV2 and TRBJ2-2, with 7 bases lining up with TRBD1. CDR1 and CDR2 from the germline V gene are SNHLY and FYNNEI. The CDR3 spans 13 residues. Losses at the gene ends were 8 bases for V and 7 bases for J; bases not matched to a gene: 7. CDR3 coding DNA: TGTGCCAGCGACAGGGAGTCTGGCGGGGAGCTGTTTTTT. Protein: CASDRESGGELFF.

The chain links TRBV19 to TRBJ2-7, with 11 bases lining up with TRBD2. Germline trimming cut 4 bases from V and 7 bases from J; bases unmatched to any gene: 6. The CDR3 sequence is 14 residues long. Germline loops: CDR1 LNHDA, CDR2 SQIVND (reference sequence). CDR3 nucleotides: TGTGCCAGTAGTAGCGCTAGCGGGAGGACTGAGCAGTACTTC. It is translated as CASSSASGRTEQYF.

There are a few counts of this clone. The CDR3 reads CASSPGTSAYEQYF. CDR3 in DNA: TGCGCCAGCAGCCCCGGGACTAGCGCTTACGAGCAGTACTTC. The chain uses TRBV5-1 and TRBJ2-7; 10 nucleotides align to TRBD2. The CDR3 totals 14 residues. V was clipped by 4 bases and J by 4 bases; unmatched bases: 5. The V gene's germline CDR1 is SGHRS and CDR2 YFSETQ.

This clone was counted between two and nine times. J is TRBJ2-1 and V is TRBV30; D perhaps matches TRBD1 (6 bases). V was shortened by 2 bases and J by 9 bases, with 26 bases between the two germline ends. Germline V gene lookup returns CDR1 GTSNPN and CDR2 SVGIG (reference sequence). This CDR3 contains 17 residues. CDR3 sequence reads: CAWSYYDTGWRTREQFF. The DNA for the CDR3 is TGTGCCTGGAGTTACTATGATACAGGGTGGAGAACACGTGAGCAGTTCTTC.

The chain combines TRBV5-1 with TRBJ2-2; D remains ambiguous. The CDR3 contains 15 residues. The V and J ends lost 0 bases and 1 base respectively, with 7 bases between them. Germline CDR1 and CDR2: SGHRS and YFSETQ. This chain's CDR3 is CASSLEGVNTGELFF. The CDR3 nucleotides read TGCGCCAGCAGCTTGGAAGGAGTGAACACCGGGGAGCTGTTTTTT.

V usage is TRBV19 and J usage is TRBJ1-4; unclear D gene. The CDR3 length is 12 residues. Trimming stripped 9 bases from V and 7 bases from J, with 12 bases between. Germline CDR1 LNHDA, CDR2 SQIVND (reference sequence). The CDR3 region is CASRRSGEKLFF. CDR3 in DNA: TGTGCCAGCCGGCGGTCCGGTGAAAAACTGTTTTTT.

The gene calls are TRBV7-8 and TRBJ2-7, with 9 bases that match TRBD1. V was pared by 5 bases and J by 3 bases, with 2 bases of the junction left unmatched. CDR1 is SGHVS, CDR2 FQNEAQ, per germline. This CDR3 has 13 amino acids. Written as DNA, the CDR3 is TGTGCCAGCAGCCCGGACAGGGGCTACGAGCAGTACTTC. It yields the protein CASSPDRGYEQYF.

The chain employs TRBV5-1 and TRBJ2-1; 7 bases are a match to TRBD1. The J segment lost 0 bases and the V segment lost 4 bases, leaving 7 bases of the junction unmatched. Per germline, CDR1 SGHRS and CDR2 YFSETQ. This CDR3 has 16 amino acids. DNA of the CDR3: TGCGCCAGCAGCCCCGAGGGGGCTATCTCCTACAATGAGCAGTTCTTC. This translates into CASSPEGAISYNEQFF.

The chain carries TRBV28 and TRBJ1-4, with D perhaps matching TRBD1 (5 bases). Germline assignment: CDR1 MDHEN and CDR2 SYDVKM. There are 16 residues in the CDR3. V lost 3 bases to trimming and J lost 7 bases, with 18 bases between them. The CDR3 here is CASSFGGRESGEKLFF. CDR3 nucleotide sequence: TGTGCCAGCAGTTTCGGGGGGAGGGAGTCTGGTGAAAAACTGTTTTTT.

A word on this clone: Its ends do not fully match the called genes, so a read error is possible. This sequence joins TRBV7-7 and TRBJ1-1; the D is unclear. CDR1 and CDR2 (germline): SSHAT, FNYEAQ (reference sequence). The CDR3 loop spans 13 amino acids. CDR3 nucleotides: TGTGCTAGCAGCTTAACAGTGAACACTGAAGCTTTCTTT. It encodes CASSLTVNTEAFF. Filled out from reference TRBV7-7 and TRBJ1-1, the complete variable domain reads GAGVSQSPRYKVTKRGQDVTLRCDPISSHATLYWYQQALGQGPEFLTYFNYEAQPDKSGLPSDRFSAERPEGSISTLTIQRTEQRDSAMYRCASSLTVNTEAFFGQGTRLTVV.

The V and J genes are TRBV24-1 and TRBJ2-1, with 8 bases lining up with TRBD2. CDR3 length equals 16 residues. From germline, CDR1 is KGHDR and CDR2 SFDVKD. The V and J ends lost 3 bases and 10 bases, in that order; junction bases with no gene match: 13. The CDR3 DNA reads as TGTGCCACCAGTGATGGGAGCGGGGGTTACGGATGGGAGCAGTTCTTC. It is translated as CATSDGSGGYGWEQFF.

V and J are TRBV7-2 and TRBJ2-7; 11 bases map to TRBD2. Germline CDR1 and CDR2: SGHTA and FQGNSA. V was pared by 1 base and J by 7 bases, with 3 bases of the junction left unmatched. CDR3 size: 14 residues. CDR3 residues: CASSLDSSGREQYF. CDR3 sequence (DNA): TGTGCCAGCAGCTTAGATTCTAGCGGGAGGGAGCAGTACTTC.

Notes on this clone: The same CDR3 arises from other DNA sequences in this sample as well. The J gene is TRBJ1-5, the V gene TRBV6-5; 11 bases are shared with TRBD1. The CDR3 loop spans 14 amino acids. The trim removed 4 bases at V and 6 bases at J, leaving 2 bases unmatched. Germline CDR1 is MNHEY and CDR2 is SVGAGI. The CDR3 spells CASSSGTGGQPQHF. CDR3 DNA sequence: TGTGCCAGCAGTTCCGGGACAGGGGGTCAGCCCCAGCATTTT.

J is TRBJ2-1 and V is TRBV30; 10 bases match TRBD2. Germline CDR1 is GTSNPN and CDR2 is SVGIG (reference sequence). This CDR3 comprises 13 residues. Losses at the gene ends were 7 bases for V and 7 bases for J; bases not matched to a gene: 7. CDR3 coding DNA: TGTGCCTTAGCGGGAGGATTTGAAAATGAGCAGTTCTTC. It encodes CALAGGFENEQFF.

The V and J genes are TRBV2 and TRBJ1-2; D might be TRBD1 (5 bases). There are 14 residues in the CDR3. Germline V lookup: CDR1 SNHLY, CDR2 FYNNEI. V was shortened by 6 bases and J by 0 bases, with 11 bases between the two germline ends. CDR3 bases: TGTGCCAGCAGACAGGACCATTCTAACTATGGCTACACCTTC. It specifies CASRQDHSNYGYTF. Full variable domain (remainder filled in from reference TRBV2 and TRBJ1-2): EPEVTQTPSHQVTQMGQEVILRCVPISNHLYFYWYRQILGQKVEFLVSFYNNEISEKSEIFDDQFSVERPDGSNFTLKIRSTKLEDSAMYFCASRQDHSNYGYTFGSGTRLTVV.

The CDR3 region is CASSQDRSLYTEAFF. CDR3 bases: TGCGCCAGCAGCCAAGATCGGTCCCTTTACACTGAAGCTTTCTTT. The gene calls are TRBV4-1 and TRBJ1-1, with D hard to call. V dropped 0 bases and J dropped 3 bases, with 11 bases sitting between them. Germline V gene lookup returns CDR1 MGHRA and CDR2 YSYEKL. This CDR3 comprises 15 residues.

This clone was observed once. The CDR3 loop is CSVPSGRAGNEQFF. CDR3 nucleotide sequence: TGCAGCGTGCCTAGCGGGAGAGCGGGCAATGAGCAGTTCTTC. The rearrangement links TRBV29-1 to TRBJ2-1, with 10 bases lining up with TRBD2. Trimming removed 6 bases from V and 6 bases from J; junction bases left unmatched: 8. CDR1 and CDR2 (germline): SQVTM, ANQGSEA. This CDR3 region has 14 residues.

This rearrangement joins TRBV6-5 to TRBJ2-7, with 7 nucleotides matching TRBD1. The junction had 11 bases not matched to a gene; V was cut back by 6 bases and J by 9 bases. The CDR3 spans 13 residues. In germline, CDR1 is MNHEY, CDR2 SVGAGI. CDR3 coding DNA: TGTGCCAGCAGCCGCCGACAGGGCCGGGGGCAGTACTTC. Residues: CASSRRQGRGQYF.

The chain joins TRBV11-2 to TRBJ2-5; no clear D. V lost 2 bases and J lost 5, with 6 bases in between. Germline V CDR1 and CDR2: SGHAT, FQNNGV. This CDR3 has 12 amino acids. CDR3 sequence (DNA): TGTGCCAGCAGCTTATCGTCCGAGACCCAGTACTTC. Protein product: CASSLSSETQYF.

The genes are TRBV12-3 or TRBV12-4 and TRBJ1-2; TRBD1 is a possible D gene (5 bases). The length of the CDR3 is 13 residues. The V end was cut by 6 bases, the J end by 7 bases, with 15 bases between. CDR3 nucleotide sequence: TGTGCCAGCAGCTTGGACATACTGGGTGGCTACACCTTC. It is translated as CASSLDILGGYTF.

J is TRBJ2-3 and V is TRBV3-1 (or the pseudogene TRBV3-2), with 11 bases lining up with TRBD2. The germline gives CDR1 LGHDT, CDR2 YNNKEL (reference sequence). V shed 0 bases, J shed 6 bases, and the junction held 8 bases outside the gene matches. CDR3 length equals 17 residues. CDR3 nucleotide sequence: TGTGCCAGCAGCCAAGAAGGAATGGGACTAGCGGATGATACGCAGTATTTT. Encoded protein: CASSQEGMGLADDTQYF.

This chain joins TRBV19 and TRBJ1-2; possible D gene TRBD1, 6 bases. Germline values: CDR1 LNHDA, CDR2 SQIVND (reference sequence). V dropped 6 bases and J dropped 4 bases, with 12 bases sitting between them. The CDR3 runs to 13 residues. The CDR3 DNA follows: TGTGCCAGTAGCCAACAGGGCGCCTATGGCTACACCTTC. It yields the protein CASSQQGAYGYTF. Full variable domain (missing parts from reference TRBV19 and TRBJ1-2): DGGITQSPKYLFRKEGQNVTLSCEQNLNHDAMYWYRQDPGQGLRLIYYSQIVNDFQKGDIAEGYSVSREKKESFPLTVTSAQKNPTAFYLCASSQQGAYGYTFGSGTRLTVV.

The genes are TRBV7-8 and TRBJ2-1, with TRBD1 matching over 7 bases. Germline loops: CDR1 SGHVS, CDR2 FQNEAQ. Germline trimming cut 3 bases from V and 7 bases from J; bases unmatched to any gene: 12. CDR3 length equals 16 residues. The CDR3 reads CASSFRTGEVRNEQFF. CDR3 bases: TGTGCCAGCAGCTTCCGCACAGGGGAAGTGCGGAATGAGCAGTTCTTC. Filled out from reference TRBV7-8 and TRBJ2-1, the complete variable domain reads GAGVSQSPRYKVAKRGQDVALRCDPISGHVSLFWYQQALGQGPEFLTYFQNEAQLDKSGLPSDRFFAERPEGSVSTLKIQRTQQEDSAVYLCASSFRTGEVRNEQFFGPGTRLTVL.

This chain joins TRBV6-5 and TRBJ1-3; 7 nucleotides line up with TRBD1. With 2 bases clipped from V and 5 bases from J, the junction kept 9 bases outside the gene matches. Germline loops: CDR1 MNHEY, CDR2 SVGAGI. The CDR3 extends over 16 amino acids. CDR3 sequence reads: CASSYQEGQRRNTIYF. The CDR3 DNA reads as TGTGCCAGCAGTTACCAGGAGGGACAGAGGAGAAACACCATATATTTT.

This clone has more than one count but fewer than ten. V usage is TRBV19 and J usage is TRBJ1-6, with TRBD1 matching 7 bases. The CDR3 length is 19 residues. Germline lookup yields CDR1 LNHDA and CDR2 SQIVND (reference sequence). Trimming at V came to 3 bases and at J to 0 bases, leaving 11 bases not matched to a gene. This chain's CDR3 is CASSMRQGDFSSYNSPLHF. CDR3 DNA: TGTGCCAGTAGTATGAGACAGGGCGACTTTAGCTCCTATAATTCACCCCTCCACTTT.

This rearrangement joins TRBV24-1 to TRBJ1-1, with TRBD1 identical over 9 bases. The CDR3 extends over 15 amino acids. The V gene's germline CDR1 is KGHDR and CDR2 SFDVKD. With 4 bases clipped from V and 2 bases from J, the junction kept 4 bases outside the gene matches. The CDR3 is CATSDPTGGNTEAFF. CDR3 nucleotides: TGTGCCACCAGTGACCCCACAGGGGGCAACACTGAAGCTTTCTTT.

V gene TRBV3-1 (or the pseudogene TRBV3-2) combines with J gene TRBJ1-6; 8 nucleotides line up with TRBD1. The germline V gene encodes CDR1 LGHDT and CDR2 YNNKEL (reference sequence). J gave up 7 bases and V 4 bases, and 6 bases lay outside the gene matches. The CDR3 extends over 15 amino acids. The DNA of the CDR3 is TGTGCCAGCAGCCCGCGACAGGGGATGAATTCACCCCTCCACTTT. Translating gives CASSPRQGMNSPLHF.

The CDR3 region has the DNA TGTGCCAGCAGTTTTGGCAGGCTGAACTATGGCTACACCTTC. This translates into CASSFGRLNYGYTF. V usage is TRBV28 and J usage is TRBJ1-2; D is unclear. V lost 3 bases to trimming and J lost 2 bases, with 10 bases between them. The CDR3 spans 14 residues. Germline values: CDR1 MDHEN, CDR2 SYDVKM.

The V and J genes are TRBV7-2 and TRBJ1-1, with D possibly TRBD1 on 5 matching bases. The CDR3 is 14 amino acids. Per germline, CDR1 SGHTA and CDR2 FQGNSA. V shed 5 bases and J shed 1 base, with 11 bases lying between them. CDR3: CASSVDTRNTEAFF. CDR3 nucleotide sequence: TGTGCCAGCAGCGTGGACACTCGGAACACTGAAGCTTTCTTT.